A selection of T cell receptor beta chains follows, all from one sample in a study of blood T cell repertoires in COVID-19. Clones were read by immunoSEQ multiplex PCR, and TCRdb kept only the in-frame ones, dropping some. The table shows 200,000 to 300,000 clones, with around nine tenths occurring only once. Sequences were obtained from peripheral blood. The receptors originated from a man aged 25-40 years with active or convalescent COVID-19. Each CDR3 is given with its conserved first and last residue. Each record gives: CDR3 DNA, CDR3 protein, clone size, J gene, D gene, V gene. A D gene is named only where the DNA matches it firmly. Part of the rows lack a size; the others show once, few, many or a class for expanded clones.

CDR3nt: TGTGCCAGCTCACCTCGTGCACAGGGTACCTCCTTTAGCACAGATACGCAGTATTTT; CDR3aa: CASSPRAQGTSFSTDTQYF; abundance: NA; j_gene: TRBJ2-3; d_gene: NA; v_gene: TRBV18
CDR3nt: TGTGCCATCAGCGAGAATAGCGGGGCCCAAGAGACCCAGTACTTC; CDR3aa: CAISENSGAQETQYF; abundance: NA; j_gene: TRBJ2-5; d_gene: TRBD2; v_gene: TRBV10-3
CDR3nt: TGTGCCAGCAGCGCCCCGGGACAGGGGACGGGCACTGAAGCTTTCTTT; CDR3aa: CASSAPGQGTGTEAFF; abundance: NA; j_gene: TRBJ1-1; d_gene: TRBD1; v_gene: TRBV9
CDR3nt: TGTGCCAGCAGTCCCGGGGGGGCTTTAGGGGAGACCCAGTACTTC; CDR3aa: CASSPGGALGETQYF; abundance: once; j_gene: TRBJ2-5; d_gene: TRBD2; v_gene: TRBV6-2/TRBV6-3
CDR3nt: TGTGCCAGCAGCTTAGAGAAGACAGACTACTATGGCTACACCTTC; CDR3aa: CASSLEKTDYYGYTF; abundance: NA; j_gene: TRBJ1-2; d_gene: NA; v_gene: TRBV7-2
CDR3nt: TGTGCCAGCAGCTTGGGAGGACAGACCTACGAGCAGTACTTC; CDR3aa: CASSLGGQTYEQYF; abundance: NA; j_gene: TRBJ2-7; d_gene: NA; v_gene: TRBV5-4
CDR3nt: TGTGCCAGCAGCTCCCGAGAAGCCCAGGCGAACACCGGGGAGCTGTTTTTT; CDR3aa: CASSSREAQANTGELFF; abundance: NA; j_gene: TRBJ2-2; d_gene: NA; v_gene: TRBV9
CDR3nt: TGTGCCAGCAGCTTAGGACATACCAGTATGGGCACTGAAGCTTTCTTT; CDR3aa: CASSLGHTSMGTEAFF; abundance: once; j_gene: TRBJ1-1; d_gene: NA; v_gene: TRBV7-8
CDR3nt: TGTGCCAGCAGGACAATCAATGAAAAACTGTTTTTT; CDR3aa: CASRTINEKLFF; abundance: few; j_gene: TRBJ1-4; d_gene: NA; v_gene: TRBV2
CDR3nt: TGTGCCAGCAGCGTAGGAGCTATTCGCACAGATACGCAGTATTTT; CDR3aa: CASSVGAIRTDTQYF; abundance: NA; j_gene: TRBJ2-3; d_gene: NA; v_gene: TRBV9
CDR3nt: TGTGCCACCCTGGACAGGGGGCTCGGGGAGCTGTTTTTT; CDR3aa: CATLDRGLGELFF; abundance: NA; j_gene: TRBJ2-2; d_gene: TRBD1; v_gene: TRBV6-5
CDR3nt: TGTGCCAGTTCCTATGGGGGGGCACCGGGTAATTCACCCCTCCACTTT; CDR3aa: CASSYGGAPGNSPLHF; abundance: NA; j_gene: TRBJ1-6; d_gene: NA; v_gene: TRBV27